Below, 27 T cell receptor beta chains from the same sample are listed, as sequenced in a study of blood T cell repertoires in COVID-19. Generated by immunoSEQ multiplex PCR, the TCRdb table keeps only in-frame clones and is missing some. The sample records about 120,000 clones, 82% being singletons. Sequenced sample: peripheral blood. The source is a woman aged 70 to 79 with acute or convalescent COVID-19.

The chain joins TRBV24-1 to TRBJ2-1; 8 bases match TRBD1. This CDR3 has 16 residues. V was pared by 1 base and J by 9 bases, with 10 bases of the junction left unmatched. Germline values: CDR1 KGHDR, CDR2 SFDVKD. The CDR3 sequence is CATSDFTGTGSSEQFF. DNA of the CDR3: TGTGCCACCAGTGATTTCACCGGGACAGGTTCAAGTGAGCAGTTCTTC.

This chain connects TRBV7-2 to TRBJ2-1; D is possibly TRBD2 (6 bases). The V end lost 0 bases, the J end lost 8 bases, and 8 bases lay between the germline ends. The V gene's germline CDR1 is SGHTA and CDR2 FQGNSA. CDR3 length: 13 residues. Here the CDR3 DNA reads TGTGCCAGCAGCTTAGCCGGGAGCGATGAGCAGTTCTTC. Translation: CASSLAGSDEQFF. Supplemented by reference TRBV7-2 and TRBJ2-1, the full variable domain reads GAGVSQSPSNKVTEKGKDVELRCDPISGHTALYWYRQSLGQGLEFLIYFQGNSAPDKSGLPSDRFSAERTGGSVSTLTIQRTQQEDSAVYLCASSLAGSDEQFFGPGTRLTVL.

The chain is built from TRBV9 and TRBJ1-2; 8 nucleotides align to TRBD1. Germline assignment: CDR1 SGDLS and CDR2 YYNGEE. This CDR3 has 16 residues. V gave up 5 bases and J gave up 2 bases; unmatched junction bases: 11. The DNA of the CDR3 is TGTGCCAGCAGAGGCGACAGGGGACAAAGGAACTATGGCTACACCTTC. It encodes CASRGDRGQRNYGYTF.

V gene TRBV4-2 combines with J gene TRBJ2-3; 9 nucleotides align to TRBD2. The CDR3 sequence is 16 residues long. Trimming took 1 base from V and 3 from J; bases not matched to a gene: 5. CDR1 and CDR2 from the germline V gene are LGHNA and YNFKEQ. CDR3 sequence reads: CASSQGSGGGTDTQYF. The DNA for the CDR3 is TGTGCCAGCAGCCAAGGTAGCGGGGGTGGGACAGATACGCAGTATTTT.

J is TRBJ2-7 and V is TRBV6-2 or TRBV6-3, with TRBD2 matching 10 bases. This CDR3 has 15 amino acids. Germline V gene lookup returns CDR1 MNHEY and CDR2 SVGEGT. V lost 6 bases, J lost 7 bases, and 12 bases stayed unmatched. CDR3 bases: TGTGCCAGCAGGCCTAGCGGGGGCCCACTGGAGGAGCAGTACGTC. As protein: CASRPSGGPLEEQYV.

The chain uses TRBV5-1 and TRBJ1-1; no clear D gene. This CDR3 is 15 amino acids long. The V gene lost 4 bases and the J gene lost 2 bases, with 15 bases spanning the gap. Germline CDR1 and CDR2: SGHRS and YFSETQ. CDR3 DNA: TGCGCCAGCAGCCACGAACAACGTATTAACACTGAAGCTTTCTTT. The encoded protein is CASSHEQRINTEAFF.

J is TRBJ2-6 and V is TRBV19; D gene ambiguous. The V and J ends lost 2 bases and 4 bases respectively, with 21 bases between them. The germline CDR1 and CDR2 sequences are LNHDA and SQIVND (reference sequence). The CDR3 is 19 amino acids. This chain's CDR3 is CASSIILALGASGANVLTF. CDR3 DNA sequence: TGTGCCAGTAGTATAATTTTGGCCCTAGGAGCATCGGGGGCCAACGTCCTGACTTTC.

The chain joins TRBV6-5 to TRBJ1-5; TRBD1 agrees at 11 bases. Germline V gives CDR1 MNHEY, CDR2 SVGAGI. This CDR3 comprises 15 residues. Trimming removed 8 bases from V and 11 bases from J; junction bases left unmatched: 14. The CDR3 reads CASWGWGQGGEAQHF. CDR3 in DNA: TGTGCCAGCTGGGGATGGGGACAGGGGGGGGAAGCCCAGCATTTT.

The chain joins TRBV20-1 to TRBJ2-7, with no clear D. The germline gives CDR1 DFQATT, CDR2 SNEGSKA (reference sequence). This CDR3 spans 13 amino acids. Trimming took 3 bases from V and 2 from J, leaving 11 bases between them. This chain's CDR3 is CSASSRMTYEQYV. CDR3 DNA: TGCAGTGCTAGTAGCAGGATGACCTACGAGCAGTACGTC.

The rearrangement uses TRBV7-2 and TRBJ2-3, with a tentative D call TRBD2 (5 bases). The V gene's germline CDR1 is SGHTA and CDR2 FQGNSA. Trimming removed 2 bases from V and 3 bases from J, with 15 bases in between. The length of the CDR3 is 16 residues. CDR3 bases: TGTGCCAGCAGCTTACTCGGGCATGGGAGTACAGATACGCAGTATTTT. Its translation: CASSLLGHGSTDTQYF.

The chain is built from TRBV5-5 and TRBJ2-2; 10 bases map to TRBD1. This CDR3 region has 14 residues. Germline CDR1 reads SGHKS; CDR2 reads YYEKEE (reference sequence). The V segment lost 5 bases and the J segment 7 bases; nucleotides outside the gene matches: 5. The CDR3 sequence is CASSSGQGNGELFF. DNA of the CDR3: TGTGCCAGCAGTTCGGGACAGGGGAACGGGGAGCTGTTTTTT. Full variable domain (rest looked up from reference TRBV5-5 and TRBJ2-2): DAGVTQSPTHLIKTRGQQVTLRCSPISGHKSVSWYQQVLGQGPQFIFQYYEKEERGRGNFPDRFSARQFPNYSSELNVNALLLGDSALYLCASSSGQGNGELFFGEGSRLTVL.

The gene calls are TRBV5-6 and TRBJ2-7, with no clear D. This CDR3 region has 16 residues. CDR1 and CDR2 (germline): SGHDT, YYEEEE. Trimming shortened V by 0 bases and J by 2 bases, and 15 bases separated the two germline ends. The CDR3 DNA reads as TGTGCCAGCAGCTTGGATTCTCTGAGGCAGACCTACGAGCAGTACTTC. Its protein product is CASSLDSLRQTYEQYF.

The chain joins TRBV5-4 to TRBJ2-3, with 7 positions matching TRBD2. V dropped 6 bases and J dropped 1; count of bases not matched to a gene: 2. Germline-derived CDR1 and CDR2 are SGHNT and YYREEE (reference sequence). This CDR3 is 13 amino acids long. CDR3 bases: TGTGCCAGCAATGGGGGGGGCACAGATACGCAGTATTTT. As protein: CASNGGGTDTQYF.

The V call is TRBV5-1, the J call TRBJ1-6; possible D gene TRBD1, 5 bases. This CDR3 contains 16 residues. Germline V lookup: CDR1 SGHRS, CDR2 YFSETQ. V lost 4 bases to trimming and J lost 4 bases, with 15 bases between them. CDR3 protein: CASSGALQAYNSPLHF. The DNA of the CDR3 is TGCGCCAGCAGCGGGGCCCTTCAGGCGTATAATTCACCCCTCCACTTT.

Worth noting for this clone: The germline gene is not matched at one end of the junction; a read error may be the cause. This sequence joins TRBV11-2 and TRBJ2-1; TRBD2 agrees at 10 bases. The CDR3 is 15 amino acids. Germline values: CDR1 SGHAT, CDR2 FQNNGV. This chain's CDR3 is CASSTLAGVYSEQFF. The CDR3 DNA reads TGTGCCAGCAGCACCCTAGCGGGAGTCTACAGTGAGCAGTTCTTC.

The chain has TRBV5-6 and TRBJ2-1; TRBD2 matches at 7 bases. Germline-derived CDR1 and CDR2 are SGHDT and YYEEEE. V lost 4 bases to trimming and J lost 5 bases; unmatched junction nucleotides: 9. This CDR3 has 15 amino acids. In DNA form, the CDR3 reads TGTGCCAGCAGCCGGAGGACACTAGCGAACAATGAGCAGTTCTTC. Translating gives CASSRRTLANNEQFF.

In DNA form, the CDR3 reads TGCGCCAGCAGCCAAGGGATGGGGCAATACGAGCAGTACGTC. This codes for CASSQGMGQYEQYV. V gene TRBV4-1 combines with J gene TRBJ2-7; a possible D gene is TRBD1 (5 bases). V was pared by 1 base and J by 4 bases, with 11 bases between. Germline CDR1 reads MGHRA; CDR2 reads YSYEKL. This CDR3 is 14 amino acids long.

This clone was seen a few times. The gene calls are TRBV7-9 and TRBJ1-2; the D gene is possibly TRBD1 (5 bases). The CDR3 covers 11 residues. Deletions cut 5 bases from V and 6 bases from J, with 7 bases between. Germline V lookup: CDR1 SEHNR, CDR2 FQNEAQ (reference sequence). CDR3 DNA: TGTGCCAGCAGCCCGGGGGATGGCTACACCTTC. Protein: CASSPGDGYTF.

This clone occurred a few times. This chain links TRBV6-5 with TRBJ1-2, with D possibly TRBD1 on 6 matching bases. The CDR3 covers 13 residues. Between the trimmed V and J ends, which lost 7 bases and 1 base, there was a span of 10 bases. Germline lookup yields CDR1 MNHEY and CDR2 SVGAGI. The CDR3 reads CASTTDSNYGYTF. The CDR3, as DNA: TGTGCCAGCACTACGGACAGTAACTATGGCTACACCTTC.

The J gene is TRBJ2-1, the V gene TRBV5-6, with TRBD2 matching 9 bases. The germline V gene has CDR1 SGHDT and CDR2 YYEEEE. The CDR3 spans 16 residues. Trimming cost V 4 bases and J 1 base; bases outside gene matches: 6. Here the CDR3 DNA reads TGTGCCAGCAGCCCCGGAGCGGGGGGATCCTACAATGAGCAGTTCTTC. It translates to CASSPGAGGSYNEQFF.

The DNA for the CDR3 is TGTGCCAGCAGTTTTCTCCTTCGGGGGGACACAGATACGCAGTATTTT. Residues: CASSFLLRGDTDTQYF. V usage is TRBV6-2 or TRBV6-3 and J usage is TRBJ2-3, with 7 bases fitting TRBD2. Germline V gene lookup returns CDR1 MNHEY and CDR2 SVGEGT. This CDR3 comprises 16 residues. Trimming cost V 4 bases and J 2 bases; bases outside gene matches: 9.

This clone was seen a handful of times. The V and J genes are TRBV19 and TRBJ1-2; a weak D match, TRBD1 (6 bases). The CDR3 is 12 residues long. The germline V gene encodes CDR1 LNHDA and CDR2 SQIVND (reference sequence). The V gene lost 8 bases and the J gene lost 1 base, with 8 bases spanning the gap. The CDR3 sequence: CASGQFNYGYTF. DNA of the CDR3: TGTGCCAGTGGACAGTTTAACTATGGCTACACCTTC.

The chain joins TRBV18 to TRBJ2-1, with 8 bases lining up with TRBD1. Germline V lookup: CDR1 KGHSH, CDR2 LQKENI. The CDR3 has 15 amino acids. The V and J ends lost 2 bases and 7 bases, in that order; junction bases with no gene match: 7. CDR3 in DNA: TGTGCCAGCTCACCATTGACAGGGGTGAGGAATGAGCAGTTCTTC. It encodes CASSPLTGVRNEQFF.

The chain carries TRBV5-6 and TRBJ1-6; possibly TRBD1 for D (5 bases). Germline V gene data show CDR1 as SGHDT and CDR2 as YYEEEE. Trimming pared 0 bases from V and 7 bases from J, leaving 14 bases between. The length of the CDR3 is 16 residues. This CDR3 is CASSLDRGGVNSPLHF. The CDR3 DNA is TGTGCCAGCAGCTTGGATCGGGGAGGGGTGAATTCACCCCTCCACTTT. The full variable domain, its missing parts supplied by reference TRBV5-6 and TRBJ1-6, is DAGVTQSPTHLIKTRGQQVTLRCSPKSGHDTVSWYQQALGQGPQFIFQYYEEEERQRGNFPDRFSGHQFPNYSSELNVNALLLGDSALYLCASSLDRGGVNSPLHFGNGTRLTVT.

This clone was seen more than once but under ten times. The genes are TRBV7-2 and TRBJ2-3; D may be TRBD1 (6 bases). Trimming took 4 bases from V and 5 from J, leaving 16 bases between them. This CDR3 contains 15 residues. Germline loops: CDR1 SGHTA, CDR2 FQGNSA. CDR3 residues: CASSSSTGVLDTQYF. The DNA for the CDR3 is TGTGCCAGCAGCTCGTCGACAGGTGTCTTAGATACGCAGTATTTT.

V usage is TRBV24-1 and J usage is TRBJ2-5; 11 bases fit TRBD2. V was pared by 4 bases and J by 4 bases, with 7 bases of the junction left unmatched. The CDR3 is made up of 16 amino acids. Germline V CDR1 and CDR2: KGHDR, SFDVKD. CDR3 DNA sequence: TGTGCCACCAGTGACAGTAGCGGGGGGGCCTTAGAGACCCAGTACTTC. It translates to CATSDSSGGALETQYF.

The chain carries TRBV27 and TRBJ2-1; tentative D call: TRBD2 (5 bases). V dropped 5 bases and J dropped 8 bases, with 13 bases sitting between them. From germline, CDR1 is MNHEY and CDR2 SMNVEV (reference sequence). The CDR3 has 13 residues. The CDR3 spells CASSLHGVHEQFF. The DNA for the CDR3 is TGTGCCAGCAGTCTTCACGGGGTCCATGAGCAGTTCTTC.